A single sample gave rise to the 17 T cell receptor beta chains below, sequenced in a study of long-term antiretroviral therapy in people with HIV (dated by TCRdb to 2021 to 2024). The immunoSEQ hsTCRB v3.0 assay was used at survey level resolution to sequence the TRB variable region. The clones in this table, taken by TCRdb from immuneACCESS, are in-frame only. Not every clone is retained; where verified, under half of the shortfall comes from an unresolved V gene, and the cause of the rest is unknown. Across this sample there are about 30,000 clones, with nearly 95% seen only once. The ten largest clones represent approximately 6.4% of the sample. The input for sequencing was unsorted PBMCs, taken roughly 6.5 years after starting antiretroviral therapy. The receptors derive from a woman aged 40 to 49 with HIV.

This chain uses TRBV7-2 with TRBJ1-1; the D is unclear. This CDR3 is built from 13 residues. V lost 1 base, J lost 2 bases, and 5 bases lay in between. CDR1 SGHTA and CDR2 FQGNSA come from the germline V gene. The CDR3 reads CASSLGFNTEAFF. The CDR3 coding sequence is TGTGCCAGCAGCTTAGGTTTTAACACTGAAGCTTTCTTT.

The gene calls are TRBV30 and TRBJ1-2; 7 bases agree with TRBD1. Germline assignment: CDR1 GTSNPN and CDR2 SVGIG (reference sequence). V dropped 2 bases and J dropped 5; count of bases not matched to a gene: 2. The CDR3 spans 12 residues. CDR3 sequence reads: CAWSPQGYGYTF. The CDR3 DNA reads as TGTGCCTGGAGTCCACAGGGGTATGGCTACACCTTC.

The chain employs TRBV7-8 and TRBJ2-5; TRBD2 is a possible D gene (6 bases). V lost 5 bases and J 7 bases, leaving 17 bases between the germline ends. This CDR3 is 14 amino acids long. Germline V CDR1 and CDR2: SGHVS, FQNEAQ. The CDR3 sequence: CASSPGGGLRTQYF. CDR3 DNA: TGTGCCAGCAGCCCCGGGGGTGGCCTTAGGACCCAGTACTTC.

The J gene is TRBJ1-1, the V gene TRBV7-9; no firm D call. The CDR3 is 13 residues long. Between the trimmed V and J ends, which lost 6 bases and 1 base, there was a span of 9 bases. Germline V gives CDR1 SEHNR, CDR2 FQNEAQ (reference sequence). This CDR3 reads CASRIVPNTEAFF. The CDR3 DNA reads TGTGCCAGCAGAATCGTCCCGAACACTGAAGCTTTCTTT.

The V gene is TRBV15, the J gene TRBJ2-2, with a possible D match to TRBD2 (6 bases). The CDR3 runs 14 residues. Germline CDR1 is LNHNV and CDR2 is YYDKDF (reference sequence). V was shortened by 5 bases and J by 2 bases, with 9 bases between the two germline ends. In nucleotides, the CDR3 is TGTGCCACCAGCCTGCGGGGAAACACCGGGGAGCTGTTTTTT. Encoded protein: CATSLRGNTGELFF.

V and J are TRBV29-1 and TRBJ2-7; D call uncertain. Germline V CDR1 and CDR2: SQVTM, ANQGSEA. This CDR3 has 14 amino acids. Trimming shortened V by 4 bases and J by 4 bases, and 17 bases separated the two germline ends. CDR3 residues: CSVALIGSVYEQYF. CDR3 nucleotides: TGCAGCGTTGCTCTTATAGGGTCGGTTTACGAGCAGTACTTC.

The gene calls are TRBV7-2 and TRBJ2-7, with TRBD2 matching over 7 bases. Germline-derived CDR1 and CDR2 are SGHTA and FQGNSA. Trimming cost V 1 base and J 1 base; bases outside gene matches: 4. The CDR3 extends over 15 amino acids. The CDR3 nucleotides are TGTGCCAGCAGCTTAGTTCTAGCGGCTTCCTACGAGCAGTACTTC. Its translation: CASSLVLAASYEQYF.

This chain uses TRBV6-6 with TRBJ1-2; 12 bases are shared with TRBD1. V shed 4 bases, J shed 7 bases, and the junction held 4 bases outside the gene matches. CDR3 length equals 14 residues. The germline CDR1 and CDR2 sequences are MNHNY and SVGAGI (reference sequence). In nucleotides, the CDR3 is TGTGCCAGCAGTTCGGGACAGGGGGCGGGTGGCTACACCTTC. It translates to CASSSGQGAGGYTF.

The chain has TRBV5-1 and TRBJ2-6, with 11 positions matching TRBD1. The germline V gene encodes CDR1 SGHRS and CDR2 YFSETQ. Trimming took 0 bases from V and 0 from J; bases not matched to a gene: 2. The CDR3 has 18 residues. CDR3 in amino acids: CASSLDGQGASGANVLTF. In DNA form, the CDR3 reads TGCGCCAGCAGCTTGGACGGACAGGGGGCCTCTGGGGCCAACGTCCTGACTTTC.

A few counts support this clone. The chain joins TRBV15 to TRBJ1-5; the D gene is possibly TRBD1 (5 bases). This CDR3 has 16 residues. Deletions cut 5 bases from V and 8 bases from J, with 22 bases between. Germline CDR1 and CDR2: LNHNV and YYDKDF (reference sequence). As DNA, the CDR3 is TGTGCCACCAGCCAGGGCCCTATCCACTTATCAGAGCCCCAGCATTTT. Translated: CATSQGPIHLSEPQHF.

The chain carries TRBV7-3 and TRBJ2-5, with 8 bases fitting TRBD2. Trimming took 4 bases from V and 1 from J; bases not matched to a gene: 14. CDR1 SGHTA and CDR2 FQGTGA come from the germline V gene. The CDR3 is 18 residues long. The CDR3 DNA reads TGTGCCAGCAGCTCCAACCCACCCGGGGCGGGGGGCCAAGAGACCCAGTACTTC. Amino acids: CASSSNPPGAGGQETQYF.

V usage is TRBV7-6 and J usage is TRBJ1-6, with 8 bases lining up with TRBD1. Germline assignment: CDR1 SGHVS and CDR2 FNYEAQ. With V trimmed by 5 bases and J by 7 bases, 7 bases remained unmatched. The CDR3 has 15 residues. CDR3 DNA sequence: TGTGCCAGCAGCCATAGCGACAGGGGCAATTCACCCCTCCACTTT. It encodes CASSHSDRGNSPLHF.

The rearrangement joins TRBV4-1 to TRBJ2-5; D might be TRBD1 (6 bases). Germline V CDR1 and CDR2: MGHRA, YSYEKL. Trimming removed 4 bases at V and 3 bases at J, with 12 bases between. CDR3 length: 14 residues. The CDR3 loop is CASSPWTEEETQYF. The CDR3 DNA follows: TGCGCCAGCAGCCCGTGGACAGAAGAAGAGACCCAGTACTTC.

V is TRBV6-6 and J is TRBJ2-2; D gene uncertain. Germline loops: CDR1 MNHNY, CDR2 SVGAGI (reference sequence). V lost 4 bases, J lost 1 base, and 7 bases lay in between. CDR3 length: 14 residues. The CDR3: CASSWQENTGELFF. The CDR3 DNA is TGTGCCAGCAGTTGGCAGGAGAACACCGGGGAGCTGTTTTTT.

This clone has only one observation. CDR3 protein: CASSYYRGYEQYF. The CDR3 DNA sequence: TGTGCCAGCAGTTACTACAGGGGGTACGAGCAGTACTTC. This chain joins TRBV6-6 and TRBJ2-7; TRBD1 aligns across 8 bases. The ends lost 1 base at V and 4 bases at J; junction bases unmatched: 0. The CDR3 consists of 13 residues. Per the germline V gene, CDR1 is MNHNY and CDR2 is SVGAGI (reference sequence).

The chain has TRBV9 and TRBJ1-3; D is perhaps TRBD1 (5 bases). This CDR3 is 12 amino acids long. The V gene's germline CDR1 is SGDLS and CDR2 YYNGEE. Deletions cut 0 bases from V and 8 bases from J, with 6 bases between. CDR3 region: CASSVVGDTIYF. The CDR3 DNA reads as TGTGCCAGCAGCGTAGTGGGGGACACCATATATTTT.

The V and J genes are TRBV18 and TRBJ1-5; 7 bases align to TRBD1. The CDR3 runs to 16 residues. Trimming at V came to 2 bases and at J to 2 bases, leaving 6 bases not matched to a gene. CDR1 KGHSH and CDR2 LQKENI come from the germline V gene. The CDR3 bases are TGTGCCAGCTCACCAGGTCAGGGGGTAGGCAATCAGCCCCAGCATTTT. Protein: CASSPGQGVGNQPQHF.